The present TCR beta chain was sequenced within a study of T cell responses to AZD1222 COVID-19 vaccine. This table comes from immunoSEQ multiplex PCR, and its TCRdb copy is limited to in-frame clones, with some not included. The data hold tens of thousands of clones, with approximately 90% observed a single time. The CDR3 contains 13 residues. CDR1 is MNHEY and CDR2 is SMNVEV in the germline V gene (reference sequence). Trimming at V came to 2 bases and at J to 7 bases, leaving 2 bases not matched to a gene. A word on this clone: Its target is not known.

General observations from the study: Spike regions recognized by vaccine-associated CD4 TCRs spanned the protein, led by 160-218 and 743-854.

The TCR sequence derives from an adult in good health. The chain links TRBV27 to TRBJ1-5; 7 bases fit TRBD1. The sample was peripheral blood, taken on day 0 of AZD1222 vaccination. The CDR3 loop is CASSLGRGQPQHF. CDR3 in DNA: TGTGCCAGCAGTTTAGGCAGGGGGCAGCCCCAGCATTTT.